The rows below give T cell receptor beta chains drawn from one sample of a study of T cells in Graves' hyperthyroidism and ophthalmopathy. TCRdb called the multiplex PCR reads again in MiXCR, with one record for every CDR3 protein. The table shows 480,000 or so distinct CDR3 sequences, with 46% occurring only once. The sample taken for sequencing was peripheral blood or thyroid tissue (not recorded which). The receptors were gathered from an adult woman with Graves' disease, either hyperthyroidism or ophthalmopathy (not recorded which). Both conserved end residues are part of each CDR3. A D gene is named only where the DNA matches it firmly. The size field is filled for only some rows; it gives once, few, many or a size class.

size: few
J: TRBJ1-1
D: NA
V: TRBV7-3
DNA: TGTGCCAGCAGCTTAGGAGGGGGAACAAACACTGAAGCTTTCTTT
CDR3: CASSLGGGTNTEAFF

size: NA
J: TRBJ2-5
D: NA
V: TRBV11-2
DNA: TGTGCCAGCAGCCCCTCCCCGGTGGCCCAGTACTTC
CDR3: CASSPSPVAQYF

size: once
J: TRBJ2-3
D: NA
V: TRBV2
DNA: TGTGCCAGCAGAGGAGGGGGACTCGCAGATACGCAGTATTTT
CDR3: CASRGGGLADTQYF

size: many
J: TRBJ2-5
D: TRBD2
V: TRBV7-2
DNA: TGTGCCAGCAGCTTGGAAGCGGGGGGGTTGGAGACCCAGTACTTC
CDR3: CASSLEAGGLETQYF

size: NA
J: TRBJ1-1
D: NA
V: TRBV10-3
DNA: TGTGCCATCAGAGGGCGAGGGCTGAACACTGAAGCTTTCTTT
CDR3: CAIRGRGLNTEAFF

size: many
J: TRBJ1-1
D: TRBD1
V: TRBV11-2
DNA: TGTGCCAGCAGCCTCCGACAGGGGCGGGGTGAAGCTTTCTTT
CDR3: CASSLRQGRGEAFF

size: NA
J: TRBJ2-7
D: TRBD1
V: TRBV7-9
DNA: TGTGCCAGCAGATCCCGGACAGGAGTAAACGAGCAGTACTTC
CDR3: CASRSRTGVNEQYF

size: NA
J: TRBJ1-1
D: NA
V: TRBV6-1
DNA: TGTGCCAGCAGCCCGGGCCTAGGAACTGAAGCTTTCTTT
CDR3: CASSPGLGTEAFF

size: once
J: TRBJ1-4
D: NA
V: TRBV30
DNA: TGTGCCTCCTCCGGGGGCAAGCGCAGAGAAAAACTGTTTTTT
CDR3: CASSGGKRREKLFF

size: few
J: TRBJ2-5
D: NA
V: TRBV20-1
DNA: TGCAGTGCTATAAGAAAAGAGACCCAGTACTTC
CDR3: CSAIRKETQYF

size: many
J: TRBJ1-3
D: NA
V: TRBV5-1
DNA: TGCGCCAGCAGCTTGGAGGCCGGGACTGGGAACACCATATATTTT
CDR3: CASSLEAGTGNTIYF

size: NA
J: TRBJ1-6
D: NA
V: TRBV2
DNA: TGTGCCAGCAGTGAAAGGACGGGCAGGTCGAGCAATTCACCCCTCCACTTT
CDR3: CASSERTGRSSNSPLHF

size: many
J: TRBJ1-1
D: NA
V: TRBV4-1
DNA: TGCGCCAGCAGCCAAGATCCAGGGAGGTACGCTGAAGCTTTCTTT
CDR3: CASSQDPGRYAEAFF

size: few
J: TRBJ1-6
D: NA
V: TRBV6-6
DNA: TGTGCCAGCAGATGCCCACGGGAGGCTAATTCACCCCTCCACTTT
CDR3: CASRCPREANSPLHF

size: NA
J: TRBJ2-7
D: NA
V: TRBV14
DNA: TGTGCCAGCAGCTGGTCGGGCTACGAGCAGTACTTC
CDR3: CASSWSGYEQYF

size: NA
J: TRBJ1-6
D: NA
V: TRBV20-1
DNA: TGCAGTGCTAGAGAACCGGGAGGGATGCACAGTTCACCCCTCCACTTT
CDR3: CSAREPGGMHSSPLHF

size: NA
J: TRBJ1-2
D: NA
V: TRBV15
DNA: TGTGCCACCAGCAGGACTAGGACCGGCTACACCTTC
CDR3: CATSRTRTGYTF

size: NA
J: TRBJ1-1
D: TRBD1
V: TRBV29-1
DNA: TGCGGAGGGGGACAGAGGAACACTGAAGCTTTCTTT
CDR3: CGGGQRNTEAFF

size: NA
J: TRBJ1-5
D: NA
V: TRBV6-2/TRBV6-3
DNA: TGTGCCAGCAGTTACCGTGGACAGCGCAATCAGCCCCAGCATTTT
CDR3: CASSYRGQRNQPQHF

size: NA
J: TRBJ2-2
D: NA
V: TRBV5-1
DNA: TGCGCCAGCAGCTTGGGGCGGCTGAACACCGGGGAGCTGTCTTGG
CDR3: CASSLGRLNTGELSW

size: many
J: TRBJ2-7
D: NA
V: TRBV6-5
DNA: TGTGCCAGCAGACAGGGTTCGGTAGTGCAGTACTTC
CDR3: CASRQGSVVQYF

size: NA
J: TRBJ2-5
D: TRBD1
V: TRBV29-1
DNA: TGCAGCGTTGAAGGGACAGGGAGAGAGACCCAGTACTTC
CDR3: CSVEGTGRETQYF

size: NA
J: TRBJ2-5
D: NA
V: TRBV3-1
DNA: TGTGCCAGCAGCCAAGTTGGGACCCAGTACTTC
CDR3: CASSQVGTQYF

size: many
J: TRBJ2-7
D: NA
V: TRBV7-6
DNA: TGTGCCAGCAGCTCCGCGTGGGGCGAGCAGTACTTC
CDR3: CASSSAWGEQYF

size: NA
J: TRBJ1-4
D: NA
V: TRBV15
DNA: TGTGCCACCAGCAGTGGGACCTATAATGAAAAACTGTTTTTT
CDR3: CATSSGTYNEKLFF

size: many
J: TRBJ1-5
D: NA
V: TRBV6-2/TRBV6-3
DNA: TGTGCCAGCACTCTAACGGTGGGTCAGCCCCAGCATTTT
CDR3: CASTLTVGQPQHF

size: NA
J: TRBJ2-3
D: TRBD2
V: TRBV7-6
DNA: TGTGCCAGCAGCCCGTCGTTACTAGCGGGAGGGGGCAGAGATACGCAGTATTTT
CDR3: CASSPSLLAGGGRDTQYF

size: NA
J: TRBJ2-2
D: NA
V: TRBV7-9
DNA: TGTGCCAGCAGCTTCGCCGGGGCATACACCGGGGAACTGTTTTTT
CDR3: CASSFAGAYTGELFF

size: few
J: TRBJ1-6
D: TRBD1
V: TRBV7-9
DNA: TGTGCCAGCAGTTCGGGACAGGAAAATTCACCCCTCCACTTT
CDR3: CASSSGQENSPLHF

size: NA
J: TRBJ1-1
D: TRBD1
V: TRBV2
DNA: TGTGCCAGCAGCTCGCCCCGGGACAGGGGGCGAACTGAAGCTTTCTTT
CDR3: CASSSPRDRGRTEAFF

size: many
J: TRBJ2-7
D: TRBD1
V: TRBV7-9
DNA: TGTGCCAGCAGCGACGGGACAGGGGTGGGCGAGCAGTACTTC
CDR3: CASSDGTGVGEQYF

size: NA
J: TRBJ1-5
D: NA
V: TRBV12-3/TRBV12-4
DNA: TGTGCCAGCAGGGGGGTAGCGGAGCGCCAGCAGCCCCAGCATTTT
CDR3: CASRGVAERQQPQHF

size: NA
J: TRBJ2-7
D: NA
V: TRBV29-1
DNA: TGCAGCGTTCTTGGGGGAACAGTGTACGAGCAGTACTTC
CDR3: CSVLGGTVYEQYF

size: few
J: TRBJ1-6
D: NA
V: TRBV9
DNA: TGTGCCAGCCACGAGGGAGGGACGGGTTCACCCCTCCACTTT
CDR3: CASHEGGTGSPLHF

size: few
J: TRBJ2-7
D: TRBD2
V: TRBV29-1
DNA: TGCAGCGTTGAAAGGGGACTAGTGGATATCTACGAGCAGTACTTC
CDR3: CSVERGLVDIYEQYF

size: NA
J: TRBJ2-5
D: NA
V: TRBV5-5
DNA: TGTGCCAGCAGCTTAGTAGGGACTGGAGAGACCCAGTACTTC
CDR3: CASSLVGTGETQYF

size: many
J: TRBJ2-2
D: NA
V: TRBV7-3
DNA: TGTGCCAGCAGCTTAATTCCTGTAGGGGCAGGGAACACCGGGGAGCTGTTTTTT
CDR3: CASSLIPVGAGNTGELFF

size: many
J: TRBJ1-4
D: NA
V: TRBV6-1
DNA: TGTGCCAGCAGTGAAGTAGCGGCAACTAATGAAAAACTGTTTTTT
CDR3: CASSEVAATNEKLFF

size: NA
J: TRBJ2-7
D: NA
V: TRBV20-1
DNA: TGCAGCGTTGTAAGCGGTTCCTACGAGCAGTACTTC
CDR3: CSVVSGSYEQYF

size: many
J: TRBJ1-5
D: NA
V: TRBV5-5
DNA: TGTGCCAGCAGCTTGGCCGGGGGGACCCATCAGCCCCAGCATTTT
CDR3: CASSLAGGTHQPQHF

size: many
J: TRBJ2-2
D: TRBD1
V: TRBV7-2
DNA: TGTGCCAGCAGCCCCTTGACAGGGGGCCATACCGGGGAGCTGTTTTTT
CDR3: CASSPLTGGHTGELFF

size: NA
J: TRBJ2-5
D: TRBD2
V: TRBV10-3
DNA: TGTGCCACGACGAGCGGGAATCAGCCCCAGTACTTC
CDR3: CATTSGNQPQYF

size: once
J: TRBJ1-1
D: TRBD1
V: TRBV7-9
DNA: TGTGCCAGCAGCGAAAGACAGGGCCTGAGGGCTTTCTTT
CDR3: CASSERQGLRAFF

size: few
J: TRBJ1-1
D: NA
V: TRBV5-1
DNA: TGCGCCAGCAGCTTGTTAGCAGGCCCAGGGATGAACACTGAAGCTTTCTTT
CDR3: CASSLLAGPGMNTEAFF

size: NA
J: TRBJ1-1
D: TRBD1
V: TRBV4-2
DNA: TGTGCCAGCAGCCACCTCGACAGGGAGGACACTGAAGCTTTCTTT
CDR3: CASSHLDREDTEAFF

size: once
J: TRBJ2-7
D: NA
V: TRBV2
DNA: TGTGCCACCCGTGCTGGACTTACCGAGCAGTACTTC
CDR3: CATRAGLTEQYF

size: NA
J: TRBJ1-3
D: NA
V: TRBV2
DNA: TGTGCCAGCAGTCAACTAAACACCATATATTTT
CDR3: CASSQLNTIYF

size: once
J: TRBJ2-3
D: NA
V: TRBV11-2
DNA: TGTGCCAGCAGCTTAAGTAGGGGGAACACAGGTACGCAGTATTTT
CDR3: CASSLSRGNTGTQYF

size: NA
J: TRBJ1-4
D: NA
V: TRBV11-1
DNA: TGTGCCAGCAGCTCTGACGGTAATGAAAAACTGTTTTTT
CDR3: CASSSDGNEKLFF

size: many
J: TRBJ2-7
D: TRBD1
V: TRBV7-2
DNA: TGTGCCAGCAGCCATCCCGGGACAGCCTCCTACGAGCAGTACTTC
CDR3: CASSHPGTASYEQYF

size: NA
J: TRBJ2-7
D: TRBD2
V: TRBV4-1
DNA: TGCGCCAGCAGCCAAGAAAGGGGACTAGCGGGTGGGGACTACGAGCAGTACTTC
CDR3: CASSQERGLAGGDYEQYF

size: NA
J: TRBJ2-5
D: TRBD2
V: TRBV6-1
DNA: TGTGCCAGCAGAAAGCGGCCGGGACTAACGGGAGAGTTAGGAGAGACCCAGTACTTC
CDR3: CASRKRPGLTGELGETQYF

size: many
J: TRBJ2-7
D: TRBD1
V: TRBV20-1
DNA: TGCAGTGCTAGCACAGGGGGCATGTACGAGCAGTACTTC
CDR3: CSASTGGMYEQYF

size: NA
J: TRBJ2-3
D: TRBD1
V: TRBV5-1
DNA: TGCGCCAGCAGCAAGGACAGGCAAGCCCGGGATACGCAGTATTTT
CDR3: CASSKDRQARDTQYF

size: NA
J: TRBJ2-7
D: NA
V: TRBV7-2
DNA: TGTGCCAGCAGCTTGACAGGTGATAGCTCCTACGAGCAGTACTTC
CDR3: CASSLTGDSSYEQYF

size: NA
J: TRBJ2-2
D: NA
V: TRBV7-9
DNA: TGTGCCAGCAGCCCTCTAGAAATCACCGGGGAGCTGTTTTTT
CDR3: CASSPLEITGELFF

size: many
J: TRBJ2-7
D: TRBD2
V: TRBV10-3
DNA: TGTGCCATCAGTGAGGGCGCGGGAGTTGGATACGAGCAGTACTTC
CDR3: CAISEGAGVGYEQYF

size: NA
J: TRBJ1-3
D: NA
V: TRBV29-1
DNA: TGCAGCGCCCTAAAGGATGGGGTGTCAGGAAACACCATATATTTT
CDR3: CSALKDGVSGNTIYF